This T cell receptor (beta chain) came from a study of T cell responses to AZD1222 COVID-19 vaccine. A note on this clone: The antigen remains undetermined.

Deletions cut 0 bases from V and 4 bases from J, with 7 bases between. Per the germline V gene, CDR1 is MGHRA and CDR2 is YSYEKL. The CDR3 totals 13 residues. Measured with immunoSEQ multiplex PCR; TCRdb has only the in-frame clones, and not every one. Among about 140,000 clones listed, 85% were seen once. Study-level points and caveats: Only 5 to 7 individuals given AZD1222 were seropositive at baseline. Sampling that yielded the repertoires occurred only after the peak T cell response. Spike-specific TCRs gained breadth and depth after people received two AZD1222 doses.

This rearrangement joins TRBV4-1 to TRBJ2-7; D is uncertain. This specimen consisted of peripheral blood, obtained 28 days after the second dose of the MenACWY control vaccine. The receptor comes from an adult who received the MenACWY meningococcal vaccine as a control. Here the CDR3 DNA reads TGCGCCAGCAGCCAAGATCCAGAATACGAGCAGTACGTC. Its protein product is CASSQDPEYEQYV.